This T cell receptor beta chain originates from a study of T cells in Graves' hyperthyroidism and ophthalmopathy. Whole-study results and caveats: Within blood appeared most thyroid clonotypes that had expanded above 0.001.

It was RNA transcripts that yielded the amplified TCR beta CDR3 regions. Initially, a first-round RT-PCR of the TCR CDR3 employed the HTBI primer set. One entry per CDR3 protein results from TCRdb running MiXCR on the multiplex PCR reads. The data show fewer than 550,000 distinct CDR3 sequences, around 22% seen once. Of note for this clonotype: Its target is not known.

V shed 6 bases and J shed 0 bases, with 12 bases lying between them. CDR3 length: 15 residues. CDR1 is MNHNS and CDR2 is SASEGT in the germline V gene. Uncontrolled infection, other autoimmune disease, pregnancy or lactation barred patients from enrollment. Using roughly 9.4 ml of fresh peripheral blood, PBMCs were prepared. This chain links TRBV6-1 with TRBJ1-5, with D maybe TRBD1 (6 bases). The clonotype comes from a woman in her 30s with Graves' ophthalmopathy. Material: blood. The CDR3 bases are TGTGCCAGCAGCCGACAGGCTTTTAGCAATCAGCCCCAGCATTTT. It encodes CASSRQAFSNQPQHF.